Sequencing of this TCR beta chain was carried out in a study of technical replicates of blood from several donors. The table came from immunoSEQ multiplex PCR; TCRdb's copy has only in-frame clones and leaves some out. Among tens of thousands of clones listed, 85% to 95% were seen once. CDR3 length equals 12 residues. The germline V gene encodes CDR1 SGHNT and CDR2 YENEEA. The sequencing sample was made of T cells isolated from PBMCs. The TCR sequence derives from a human donor in good health. The rearrangement joins TRBV11-3 to TRBJ1-4; maybe TRBD1 (5 bases). CDR3 protein: CATGHSGEKLFF. CDR3 bases: TGTGCGACCGGACATTCCGGAGAAAAACTGTTTTTT.